This TCR beta chain originates from a study of T cell repertoires in cytomegalovirus infection. About the research overall: Signatures in public TCR beta sequences pointed to both CMV infection and matching HLA type.

Germline CDR1 KGHSH, CDR2 LQKENI. The CDR3 length is 15 residues. V was trimmed by 3 bases and J by 2 bases, leaving 11 bases between them. TCRdb ran MiXCR on the reads and lists one entry per CDR3 protein. This sample carries 200,000 to 300,000 distinct CDR3 sequences, approximately 15% of them seen once, and the ten largest clones take 8.5% to 9%. The sample taken for sequencing was PBMCs. The chain employs TRBV18 and TRBJ1-5, with a tentative D call TRBD1 (5 bases). This clonotype was sampled from a human donor in good health (CMV status not recorded). Some clones in this sample may be carry-over from other donors' samples. This CDR3 reads CASSPEGPGNQPQHF. The DNA for the CDR3 is TGTGCCAGCTCACCGGAGGGGCCTGGCAATCAGCCCCAGCATTTT.